Below, 14 T cell receptor beta chains from the same sample are listed, as sequenced in a study of OX40 agonist ivuxolimab in advanced cancers. Only in-frame clones appear in the TCRdb table, and some are missing; sequencing was by immunoSEQ multiplex PCR. The sample has tens of thousands of clones, around 93% seen once. The sequencing used CD4+ or CD8+ T cells sorted from blood, collected in a trial of the OX40 agonist ivuxolimab. Receptor source: an adult with an advanced solid tumor such as melanoma, head and neck, liver or kidney cancer.

The chain employs TRBV18 and TRBJ2-1; the D gene is possibly TRBD1 (6 bases). V was clipped by 0 bases and J by 5 bases, with 26 bases between them. CDR3 length equals 20 residues. Germline V lookup: CDR1 KGHSH, CDR2 LQKENI. CDR3 residues: CASSPPRLLAGANRDNEQFF. As DNA, the CDR3 is TGTGCCAGCTCACCACCGCGCCTTCTCGCAGGCGCGAACAGGGACAATGAGCAGTTCTTC.

The chain combines TRBV6-1 with TRBJ2-6; no reliable D call. Trimming shortened V by 0 bases and J by 0 bases, and 6 bases separated the two germline ends. CDR3 length: 16 amino acids. CDR1 and CDR2 from the germline V gene are MNHNS and SASEGT. For the CDR3, the DNA is TGTGCCAGCAGTGAAGCGCTCGCCTCTGGGGCCAACGTCCTGACTTTC. This sequence encodes CASSEALASGANVLTF.

This chain uses TRBV11-3 with TRBJ2-7, with a weak D call TRBD2 (5 bases). The CDR3 runs to 16 residues. Germline V lookup: CDR1 SGHNT, CDR2 YENEEA. V was pared by 5 bases and J by 5 bases, with 22 bases between. In DNA, the CDR3 is TGTGCCAGCAGCCTACGTAGTTGGGGTAGCGTGGACGAGCAGTACTTC. Translation: CASSLRSWGSVDEQYF.

The V call is TRBV12-5, the J call TRBJ2-3; 8 nucleotides match TRBD1. Germline V gene data show CDR1 as LGHNT and CDR2 as FRNRAP. The length of the CDR3 is 15 residues. Germline trimming cut 5 bases from V and 2 bases from J; bases unmatched to any gene: 6. CDR3 region: CASGPTGASTDTQYF. CDR3 DNA sequence: TGTGCTAGTGGTCCGACAGGGGCTTCCACAGATACGCAGTATTTT. The variable domain in full, with the rest retrieved from reference TRBV12-5 and TRBJ2-3, is DARVTQTPRHKVTEMGQEVTMRCQPILGHNTVFWYRQTMMQGLELLAYFRNRAPLDDSGMPKDRFSAEMPDATLATLKIQPSEPRDSAVYFCASGPTGASTDTQYFGPGTRLTVL.

The chain uses TRBV7-2 and TRBJ1-3; tentative D call: TRBD1 (5 bases). The ends were cut back, 3 bases at V and 0 bases at J, with 9 bases in the middle. The CDR3 is 15 amino acids. Germline V gives CDR1 SGHTA, CDR2 FQGNSA. The CDR3 bases are TGTGCCAGCAGCTTTGATGGGGGCTCTGGAAACACCATATATTTT. Amino acids: CASSFDGGSGNTIYF.

CDR3 residues: CASSYVGGGAFF. Here the CDR3 DNA reads TGTGCCAGCAGTTACGTGGGGGGGGGAGCTTTCTTT. This chain links TRBV28 with TRBJ1-1, with D possibly being TRBD1 (5 bases). Germline V lookup: CDR1 MDHEN, CDR2 SYDVKM. V gave up 4 bases and J gave up 10 bases, with 13 bases separating them. CDR3 length: 12 amino acids.

The chain is built from TRBV13 and TRBJ2-5, with TRBD2 matching over 12 bases. The V gene's germline CDR1 is PRHDT and CDR2 FYEKMQ (reference sequence). The junction had 2 bases not matched to a gene; V was cut back by 4 bases and J by 5 bases. The CDR3 is made up of 14 amino acids. The CDR3 DNA sequence: TGTGCCAGCAGCTCTACTAGCGGGAGGGAGACCCAGTACTTC. It translates to CASSSTSGRETQYF. The whole variable domain, remainder taken from reference TRBV13 and TRBJ2-5, is AAGVIQSPRHLIKEKRETATLKCYPIPRHDTVYWYQQGPGQDPQFLISFYEKMQSDKGSIPDRFSAQQFSDYHSELNMSSLELGDSALYFCASSSTSGRETQYFGPGTRLLVL.

The chain has TRBV5-1 and TRBJ2-1; possibly TRBD2 for D (5 bases). CDR1 is SGHRS and CDR2 is YFSETQ in the germline V gene. This CDR3 has 15 amino acids. Deletions cut 4 bases from V and 0 bases from J, with 11 bases between. As DNA, the CDR3 is TGCGCCAGCAGCCCTCCTAGCAGCTCCTACAATGAGCAGTTCTTC. Amino acids: CASSPPSSSYNEQFF.

Only a few counts were recorded for this clone. This sequence joins TRBV7-2 and TRBJ2-3, with TRBD2 matching over 12 bases. V shed 1 base, J shed 2 bases, and the junction held 7 bases outside the gene matches. The germline CDR1 and CDR2 sequences are SGHTA and FQGNSA. The CDR3 contains 18 residues. The CDR3 coding sequence is TGTGCCAGCAGCTTAGTGCTAGCGGGAGGGGGCCCCACAGATACGCAGTATTTT. Translation gives CASSLVLAGGGPTDTQYF.

This clone was observed a handful of times. The CDR3 reads CASSDRALGTEAFF. DNA for the CDR3: TGTGCCAGCAGTGACAGGGCGTTGGGAACTGAAGCTTTCTTT. This chain uses TRBV6-1 with TRBJ1-1; perhaps TRBD1 as D (5 bases). The CDR3 sequence is 14 residues long. The germline V gene encodes CDR1 MNHNS and CDR2 SASEGT. V lost 3 bases and J 5 bases, leaving 13 bases between the germline ends.

The rearrangement uses TRBV7-9 and TRBJ2-1, with TRBD1 matching 10 bases. The V gene's germline CDR1 is SEHNR and CDR2 FQNEAQ (reference sequence). Losses at the gene ends were 3 bases for V and 4 bases for J; bases not matched to a gene: 3. This CDR3 is built from 15 residues. The CDR3 protein is CASSFGQGVYNEQFF. CDR3 nucleotides: TGTGCCAGCAGCTTCGGACAGGGGGTTTACAATGAGCAGTTCTTC.

V is TRBV18 and J is TRBJ2-3; D remains unclear. The CDR3 runs to 15 residues. The germline CDR1 and CDR2 sequences are KGHSH and LQKENI. Trimming left V 0 bases short and J 3 bases short, with 10 bases between. The CDR3 DNA reads TGTGCCAGCTCACCACCTTTTTCGGAGACAGATACGCAGTATTTT. It codes for CASSPPFSETDTQYF.

This clone showed up just once. The chain recombines TRBV7-2 with TRBJ2-1; no firm D call. The ends were cut back, 1 base at V and 8 bases at J, with 12 bases in the middle. This CDR3 comprises 14 residues. Germline assignment: CDR1 SGHTA and CDR2 FQGNSA. The CDR3 DNA reads as TGTGCCAGCAGCTTAGTTGTAATAGTCCATGAGCAGTTCTTC. Amino acid sequence: CASSLVVIVHEQFF. Full variable domain (outside the CDR3, taken from reference TRBV7-2 and TRBJ2-1): GAGVSQSPSNKVTEKGKDVELRCDPISGHTALYWYRQSLGQGLEFLIYFQGNSAPDKSGLPSDRFSAERTGGSVSTLTIQRTQQEDSAVYLCASSLVVIVHEQFFGPGTRLTVL.

The chain employs TRBV27 and TRBJ2-2, with D perhaps matching TRBD2 (5 bases). The CDR3 has 14 amino acids. Trimming took 8 bases from V and 4 from J, leaving 14 bases between them. Germline CDR1 MNHEY, CDR2 SMNVEV (reference sequence). CDR3 sequence reads: CASRIGLSTGELFF. CDR3 bases: TGTGCCAGCCGCATAGGACTGAGCACCGGGGAGCTGTTTTTT.